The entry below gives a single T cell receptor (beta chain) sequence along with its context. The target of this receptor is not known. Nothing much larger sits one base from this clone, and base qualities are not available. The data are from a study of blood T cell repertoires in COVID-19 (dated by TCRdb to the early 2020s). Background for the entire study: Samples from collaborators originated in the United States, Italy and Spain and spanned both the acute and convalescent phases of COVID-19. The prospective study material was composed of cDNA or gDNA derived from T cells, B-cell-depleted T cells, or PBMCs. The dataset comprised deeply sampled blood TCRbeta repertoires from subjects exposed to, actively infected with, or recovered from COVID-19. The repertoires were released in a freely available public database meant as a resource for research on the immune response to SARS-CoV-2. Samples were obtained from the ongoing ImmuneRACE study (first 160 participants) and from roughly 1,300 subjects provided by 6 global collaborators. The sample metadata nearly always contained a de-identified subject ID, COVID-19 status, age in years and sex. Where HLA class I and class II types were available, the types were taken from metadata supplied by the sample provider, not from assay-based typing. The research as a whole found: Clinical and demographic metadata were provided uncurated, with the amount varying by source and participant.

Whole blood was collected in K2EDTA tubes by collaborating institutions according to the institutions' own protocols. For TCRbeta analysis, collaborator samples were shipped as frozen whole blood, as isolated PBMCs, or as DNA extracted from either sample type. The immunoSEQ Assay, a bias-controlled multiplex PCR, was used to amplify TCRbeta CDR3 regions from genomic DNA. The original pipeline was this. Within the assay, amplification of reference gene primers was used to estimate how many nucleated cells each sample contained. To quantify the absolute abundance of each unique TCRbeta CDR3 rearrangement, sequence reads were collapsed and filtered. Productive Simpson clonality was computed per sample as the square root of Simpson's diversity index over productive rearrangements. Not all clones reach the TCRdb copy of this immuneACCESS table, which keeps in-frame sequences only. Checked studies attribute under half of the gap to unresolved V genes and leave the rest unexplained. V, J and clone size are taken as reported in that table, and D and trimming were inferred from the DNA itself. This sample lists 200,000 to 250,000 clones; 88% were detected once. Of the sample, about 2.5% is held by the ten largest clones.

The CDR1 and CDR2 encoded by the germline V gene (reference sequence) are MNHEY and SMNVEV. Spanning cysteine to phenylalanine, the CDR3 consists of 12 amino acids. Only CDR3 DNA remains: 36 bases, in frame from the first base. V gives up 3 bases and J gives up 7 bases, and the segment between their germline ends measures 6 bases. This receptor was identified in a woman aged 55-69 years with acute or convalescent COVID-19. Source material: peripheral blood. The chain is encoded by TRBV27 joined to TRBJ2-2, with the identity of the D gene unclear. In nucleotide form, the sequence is TGTGCCAGCAGTTTTCCCCACGGGGAGCTGTTTTTT. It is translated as CASSFPHGELFF.